This T cell receptor beta chain was recorded in a study of shared clonotypes between healthy human individuals (dated by TCRdb to about 2020). In the study overall: Three men and two women, aged 18 to 49 years, made up the cohort. For each donor, CD4 naive and CD4 memory were each given three plates, CD8 naive was given two plates, and CD8 memory was given one plate. The study deeply sequenced blood TCR repertoires of five healthy adults to estimate repertoire size and the extent of clonotype sharing between individuals. To increase sequencing depth and limit assay-specific biases, different laboratories used diverse techniques to prepare libraries and sequence TCR repertoires. Between about 0.94 and 8.9 billion PBMCs per donor were obtained by leukapheresis. Study-level results and caveats: Based on pairwise subsampling, the degree of clonotype sharing among donors was expected to be affected by sequencing depth. Sampling was restricted to blood, and TCR repertoires in tissues likely differ from the TCR repertoires found in blood. Naive subsets generally had larger estimated clonotype richness than memory subsets. The genetic and exposure-history diversity represented was limited by the small number of donors. Across a few donors, 4.5% to 6.5% of naive CD4, approximately 4% of naive CD8, approximately 2.5% of memory CD4, and over 0.35% of memory CD8 clonotypes were shared. Clonotypes shared by all four sorted-subset donors showed higher generation probabilities than non-shared clonotypes. Even with the large sequencing depth, rarefaction of the sorted-subset datasets indicated that sequencing was incomplete.

For the CD8 naive samples, CD45RO-negative cells were positively selected for CCR7, yielding a CD45RA+CCR7+ population from which TemRA cells were excluded. Healthy HIV-negative adults with no recently reported acute infections or vaccinations were included as donors. Every donor was a Caucasian adult residing in Nashville, Tennessee, USA. After blood collection by leukapheresis, PBMCs were isolated using Ficoll-Histopaque density gradient centrifugation and then cryopreserved in the vapor phase of liquid nitrogen. Analytical flow cytometry was used to check the purity and quantity of each magnetically sorted T cell population. Each sorted fraction had its genomic DNA isolated and then quantified by UV absorbance on a Nanodrop 2000c. On this clone: The antigen this receptor binds is unknown. No qualities accompany the bases; no much larger clone lies one base away.

Using the deep immunoSEQ assay, TCR CDR3 regions were amplified from genomic DNA by multiplex PCR. Extracted genomic DNA from each cell subset was spread evenly across all wells of several immunoSEQ 96-well plates, with each plate serving as a replicate. For sorted subsets, around 0.2 ug genomic DNA, equal to about 30,000 T cell genomes, was loaded into each replicate PCR. The purified libraries were quantified using a Qubit 3.0 fluorometer, sized with a Bioanalyzer 2100, and then quantified again using the KAPA Library Quantification kit. Every immunoSEQ 96-well plate was sequenced on a separate single-read 150-cycle Illumina NextSeq 550 flow cell. The paper's processing steps were these. Because the immunoSEQ output included only junctional sequences and no quality scores, the filtering could not be the same as the filtering used for full-length reads. Sequences were annotated with PyIR, a Python wrapper for IgBLAST v1.9, using IMGT germline references to assign V/J genes and CDR3. Reads were filtered out if the reads had weak V/J assignments (E-value above 1e-6), no CDR3, stop codons, out-of-frame junctions, or ambiguous translated residues. V3J clonotypes were defined by identical inferred V gene, J gene, and CDR3 amino acid sequence. Percentage overlap between repertoires was calculated by dividing the number of shared unique clonotypes by the size of the smaller repertoire. RTK rarefaction, the Chao1 estimator, and Recon v2.1 estimates of unobserved clonotypes were used to assess repertoire richness. Generation probabilities were computed with OLGA for all TCRbeta clonotypes obtained by the gDNA method from several donors. TCRdb limited this immuneACCESS table to in-frame rearrangements with V and J called. A share of clones is missing; checked studies link under half to unresolved V genes, and the rest is unexplained. V and J calls and clone size are those listed in that table; D and trimming were worked out from the DNA. Within this sample are 600,000 or so clones, with roughly 98% of them counted one time only. 0.3% of the sample belongs to the ten largest clones.

Germline trimming: 7 bases from V, 0 bases from J; junction bases outside gene matches: 6. The germline V gene encodes CDR1 SEHNR and CDR2 FQNEAQ (reference sequence). Taken from cysteine to phenylalanine, the CDR3 has 16 residues. The entry retains the CDR3 DNA only, 48 bases that are in frame from base 1. The TCR originated in a man under 40 in good health. The sample comprised naive CD8+ T cells sorted from blood. Interpreted using the paper, the cell subset or site label stands for: CD45RA+CCR7+. The receptor chain draws on TRBV7-9 and TRBJ2-1; the central 10 bases match TRBD2. The sequence in DNA is TGTGCCAGCAACCAGCCTAGCGGGAGCTCCTACAATGAGCAGTTCTTC. Translation gives CASNQPSGSSYNEQFF.